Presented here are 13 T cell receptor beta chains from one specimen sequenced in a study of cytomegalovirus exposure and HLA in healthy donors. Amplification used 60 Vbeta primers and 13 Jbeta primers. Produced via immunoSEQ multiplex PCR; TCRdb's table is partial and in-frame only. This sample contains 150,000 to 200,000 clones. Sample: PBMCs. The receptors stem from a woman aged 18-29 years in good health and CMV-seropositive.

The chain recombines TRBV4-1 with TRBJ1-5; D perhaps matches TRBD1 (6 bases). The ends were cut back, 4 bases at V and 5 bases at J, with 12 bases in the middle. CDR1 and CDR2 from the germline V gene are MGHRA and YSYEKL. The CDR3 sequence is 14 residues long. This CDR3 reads CASSRSPGDQPQHF. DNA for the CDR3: TGCGCCAGCAGCCGGAGTCCAGGGGATCAGCCCCAGCATTTT.

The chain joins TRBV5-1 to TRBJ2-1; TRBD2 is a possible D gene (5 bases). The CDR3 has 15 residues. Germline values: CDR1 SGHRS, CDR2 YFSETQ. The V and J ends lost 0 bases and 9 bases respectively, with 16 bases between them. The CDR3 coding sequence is TGCGCCAGCAGCTTGGGAGCCCTAGCCAGAACTGAGCAGTTCTTC. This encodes CASSLGALARTEQFF.

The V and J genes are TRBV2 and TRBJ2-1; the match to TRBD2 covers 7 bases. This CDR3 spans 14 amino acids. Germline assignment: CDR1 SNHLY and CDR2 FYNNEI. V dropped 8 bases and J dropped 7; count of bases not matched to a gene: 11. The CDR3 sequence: CASGGGSSNNEQFF. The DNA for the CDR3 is TGTGCCAGCGGTGGCGGGAGTTCGAATAATGAGCAGTTCTTC.

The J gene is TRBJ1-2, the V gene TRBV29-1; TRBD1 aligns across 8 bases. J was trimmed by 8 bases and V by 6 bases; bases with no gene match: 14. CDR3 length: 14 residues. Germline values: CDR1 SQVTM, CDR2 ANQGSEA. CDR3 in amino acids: CSVLRAGGSGGYTF. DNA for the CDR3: TGCAGCGTCCTCAGGGCAGGGGGCTCGGGGGGCTACACCTTC.

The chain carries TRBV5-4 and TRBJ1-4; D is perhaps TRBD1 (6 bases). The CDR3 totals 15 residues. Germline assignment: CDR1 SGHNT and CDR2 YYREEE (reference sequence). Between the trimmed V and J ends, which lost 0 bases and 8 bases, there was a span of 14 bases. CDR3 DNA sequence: TGTGCCAGCAGCTTGGGTGGGACAAGGGGAGAAAAACTGTTTTTT. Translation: CASSLGGTRGEKLFF.

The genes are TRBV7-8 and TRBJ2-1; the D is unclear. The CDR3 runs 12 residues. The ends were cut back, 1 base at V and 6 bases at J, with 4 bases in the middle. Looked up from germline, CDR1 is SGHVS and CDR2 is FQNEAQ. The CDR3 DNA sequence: TGTGCCAGCAGCTTAGACTTCAATGAGCAGTTCTTC. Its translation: CASSLDFNEQFF. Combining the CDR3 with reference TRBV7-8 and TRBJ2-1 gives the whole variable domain GAGVSQSPRYKVAKRGQDVALRCDPISGHVSLFWYQQALGQGPEFLTYFQNEAQLDKSGLPSDRFFAERPEGSVSTLKIQRTQQEDSAVYLCASSLDFNEQFFGPGTRLTVL.

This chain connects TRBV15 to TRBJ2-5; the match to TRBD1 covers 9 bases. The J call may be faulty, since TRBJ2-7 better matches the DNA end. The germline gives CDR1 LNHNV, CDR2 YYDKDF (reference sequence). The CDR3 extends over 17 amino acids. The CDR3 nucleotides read TGTGCCACCAGCAGAGATGATTTTGGGACAGGGTCCTACGAGCAGTACTTC. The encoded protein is CATSRDDFGTGSYEQYF.

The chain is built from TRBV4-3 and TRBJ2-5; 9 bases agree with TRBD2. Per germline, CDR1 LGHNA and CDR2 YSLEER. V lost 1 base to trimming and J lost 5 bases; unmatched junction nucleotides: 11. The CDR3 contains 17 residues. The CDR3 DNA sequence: TGCGCCAGCAGCCAAGGAGGGGGCGGGGGGGCCTCCGAGACCCAGTACTTC. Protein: CASSQGGGGGASETQYF.

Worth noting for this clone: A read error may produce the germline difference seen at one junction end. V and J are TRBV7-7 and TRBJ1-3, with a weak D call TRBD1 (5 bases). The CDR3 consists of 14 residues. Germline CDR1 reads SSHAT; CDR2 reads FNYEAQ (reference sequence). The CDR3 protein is CASSATRTGNTIYF. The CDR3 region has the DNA TGTGCTAGCAGCGCGACCCGGACAGGAAACACCATATATTTT.

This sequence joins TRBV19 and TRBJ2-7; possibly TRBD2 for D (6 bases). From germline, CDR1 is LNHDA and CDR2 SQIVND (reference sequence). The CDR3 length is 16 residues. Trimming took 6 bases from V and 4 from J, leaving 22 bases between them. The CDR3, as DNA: TGTGCCAGTAGCCCCGGGGGACGGTCTTCTGGTTACGAGCAGTACTTC. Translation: CASSPGGRSSGYEQYF.

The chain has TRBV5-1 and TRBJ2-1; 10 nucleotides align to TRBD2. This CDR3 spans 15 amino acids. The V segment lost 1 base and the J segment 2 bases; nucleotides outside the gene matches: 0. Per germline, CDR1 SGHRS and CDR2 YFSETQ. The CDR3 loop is CASSLTSGTYNEQFF. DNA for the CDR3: TGCGCCAGCAGCTTGACTAGCGGGACCTACAATGAGCAGTTCTTC.

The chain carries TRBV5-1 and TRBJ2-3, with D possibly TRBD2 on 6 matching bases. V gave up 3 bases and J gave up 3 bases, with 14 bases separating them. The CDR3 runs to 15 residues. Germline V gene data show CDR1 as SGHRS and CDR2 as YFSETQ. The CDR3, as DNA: TGCGCCAGCAGCTCCCCGGCGGGAAGTACAGATACGCAGTATTTT. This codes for CASSSPAGSTDTQYF.

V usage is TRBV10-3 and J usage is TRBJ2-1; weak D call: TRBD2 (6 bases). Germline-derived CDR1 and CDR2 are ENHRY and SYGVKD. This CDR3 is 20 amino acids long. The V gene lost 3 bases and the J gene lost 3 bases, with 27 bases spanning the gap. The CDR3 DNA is TGTGCCATCAGTGAAAGGGGCTGGGTTAGCGGTTCACCTAACTACAATGAGCAGTTCTTC. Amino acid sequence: CAISERGWVSGSPNYNEQFF.